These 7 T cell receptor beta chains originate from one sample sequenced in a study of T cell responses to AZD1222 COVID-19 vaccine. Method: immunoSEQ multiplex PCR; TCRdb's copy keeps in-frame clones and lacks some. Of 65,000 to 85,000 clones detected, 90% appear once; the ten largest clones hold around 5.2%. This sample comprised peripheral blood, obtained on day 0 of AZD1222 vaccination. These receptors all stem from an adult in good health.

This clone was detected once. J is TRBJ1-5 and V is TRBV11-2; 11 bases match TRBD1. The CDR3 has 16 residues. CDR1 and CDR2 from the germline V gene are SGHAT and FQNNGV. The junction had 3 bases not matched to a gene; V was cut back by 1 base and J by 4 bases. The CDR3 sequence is CASSLAGTGGNQPQHF. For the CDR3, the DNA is TGTGCCAGCAGCTTAGCCGGGACAGGGGGTAATCAGCCCCAGCATTTT.

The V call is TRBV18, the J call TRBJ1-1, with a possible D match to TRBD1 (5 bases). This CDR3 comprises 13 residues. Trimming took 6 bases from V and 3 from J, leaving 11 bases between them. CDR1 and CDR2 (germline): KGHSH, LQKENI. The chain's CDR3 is CASSAGKDTEAFF. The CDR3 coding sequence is TGTGCCAGCTCGGCAGGGAAGGACACTGAAGCTTTCTTT.

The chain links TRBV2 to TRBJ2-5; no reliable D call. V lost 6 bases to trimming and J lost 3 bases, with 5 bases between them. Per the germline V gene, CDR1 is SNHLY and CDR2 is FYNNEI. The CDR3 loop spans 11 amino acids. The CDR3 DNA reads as TGTGCCAGCAGGCTGAAAGAGACCCAGTACTTC. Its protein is CASRLKETQYF.

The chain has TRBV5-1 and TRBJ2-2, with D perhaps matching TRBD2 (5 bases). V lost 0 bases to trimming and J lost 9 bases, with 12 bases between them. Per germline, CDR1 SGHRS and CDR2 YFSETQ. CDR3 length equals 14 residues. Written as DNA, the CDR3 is TGCGCCAGCAGCTTGGCTCTGGACTCGTGGGAGCTGTTTTTT. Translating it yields CASSLALDSWELFF.

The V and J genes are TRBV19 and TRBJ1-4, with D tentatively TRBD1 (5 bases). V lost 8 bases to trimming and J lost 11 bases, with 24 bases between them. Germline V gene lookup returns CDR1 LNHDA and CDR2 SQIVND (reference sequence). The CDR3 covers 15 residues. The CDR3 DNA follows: TGTGCCAGTGGACCTCAGGGAAATCAGGGCGTGAAACTGTTTTTT. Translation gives CASGPQGNQGVKLFF. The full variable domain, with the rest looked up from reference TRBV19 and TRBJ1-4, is DGGITQSPKYLFRKEGQNVTLSCEQNLNHDAMYWYRQDPGQGLRLIYYSQIVNDFQKGDIAEGYSVSREKKESFPLTVTSAQKNPTAFYLCASGPQGNQGVKLFFGSGTQLSVL.

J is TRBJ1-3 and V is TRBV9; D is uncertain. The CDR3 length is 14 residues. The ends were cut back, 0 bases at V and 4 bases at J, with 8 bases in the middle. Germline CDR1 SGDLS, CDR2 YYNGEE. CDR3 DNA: TGTGCCAGCAGCGTAGACGCGGCGGGAAACACCATATATTTT. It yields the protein CASSVDAAGNTIYF.

Here the CDR3 reads CATRRADNSYNSPLHF. The CDR3 nucleotides read TGTGCCACCCGACGGGCAGATAACTCCTATAATTCACCCCTCCACTTT. The rearrangement joins TRBV19 to TRBJ1-6; D is uncertain. There are 16 residues in the CDR3. Germline V lookup: CDR1 LNHDA, CDR2 SQIVND (reference sequence). The germline V and J ends were trimmed by 10 bases and 0 bases, with 16 bases remaining between them.